This T cell receptor beta chain was sequenced during a study of blood T cell repertoires in COVID-19. On the study more broadly: Acute-phase and convalescent COVID-19 samples originated in the United States, Italy and Spain.

Assay used: immunoSEQ multiplex PCR; TCRdb lists only in-frame clones, some missing. The table lists fewer than 250,000 clones, 80% to 90% of them singletons. The sequenced sample consisted of peripheral blood. The source of this sequence is a woman of 80 years or more with COVID-19, enrolled during active disease.

For the CDR3, the DNA is TGTGCCAGCAGTCCCCTGGGACAGGGCTCGATCTCCTATAATTCACCCCTCCACTTT. Protein product: CASSPLGQGSISYNSPLHF. This chain connects TRBV27 to TRBJ1-6, with 9 bases identical to TRBD1. V lost 5 bases to trimming and J lost 0 bases; unmatched junction nucleotides: 11. Germline V gene lookup returns CDR1 MNHEY and CDR2 SMNVEV (reference sequence). The CDR3 has 19 amino acids.